This T cell receptor beta chain came from a study of blood T cell repertoires in COVID-19. Study-level background: Samples representing acute and convalescent COVID-19 were sourced from the United States, Italy and Spain. The cDNA or gDNA used as material had been derived from T cells, B-cell-depleted T cells, or PBMCs.

Repertoires were generated with immunoSEQ multiplex PCR, while TCRdb's copy carries only in-frame clones and drops some. The data contain around 60,000 clones, around four fifths of them singletons. Germline V CDR1 and CDR2: LNHDA, SQIVND (reference sequence). The CDR3 length is 15 residues. Trimming removed 5 bases at V and 3 bases at J, with 13 bases between. This TCR was recovered from a woman of 80 years or more with acute or convalescent COVID-19. The sample was peripheral blood. V and J are TRBV19 and TRBJ2-2, with D possibly being TRBD1 (6 bases). The CDR3 DNA reads TGTGCCAGTAGTGGCCCGGGACACTACACCGGGGAGCTGTTTTTT. The encoded protein is CASSGPGHYTGELFF.